The next 10 T cell receptor beta chains were all read from a single sample in a study of blood T cell repertoires in COVID-19. Method: immunoSEQ multiplex PCR; TCRdb's copy keeps in-frame clones and lacks some. The table includes over 200,000 clones, 90% detected once. The material sequenced was peripheral blood. The receptors were sampled from a man aged 30 to 45 with COVID-19, enrolled during active disease.

This clone showed up just once. The rearrangement uses TRBV7-2 and TRBJ1-3; TRBD1 aligns across 11 bases. The CDR3 is made up of 17 amino acids. Germline CDR1 reads SGHTA; CDR2 reads FQGNSA. Unmatched junction bases numbered 12, after V lost 5 bases and J lost 6 bases. The CDR3 sequence: CASSLWTGGLITNTIYF. DNA for the CDR3: TGTGCCAGCAGCCTATGGACAGGGGGCCTTATTACAAACACCATATATTTT.

The chain recombines TRBV7-6 with TRBJ2-3; tentative D call: TRBD2 (6 bases). The V end lost 0 bases, the J end lost 7 bases, and 26 bases lay between the germline ends. Germline lookup yields CDR1 SGHVS and CDR2 FNYEAQ. The CDR3 has 19 residues. The CDR3 DNA reads TGTGCCAGCAGCTTAGCGTATGGACTACTCCCAACTGAGCGCAATACGCAGTATTTT. Encoded protein: CASSLAYGLLPTERNTQYF.

The chain links TRBV6-4 to TRBJ2-3; 10 bases fit TRBD2. The V gene end was trimmed by 2 bases and the J gene end by 2 bases; junction bases not matched to a gene: 1. Germline V gene sequence: CDR1 MRHNA, CDR2 SNTAGT. CDR3 size: 15 residues. DNA of the CDR3: TGTGCCAGCAGTGACAGCGGGGGGGCCACAGATACGCAGTATTTT. Amino acid sequence: CASSDSGGATDTQYF.

The chain recombines TRBV6-5 with TRBJ1-5; possibly TRBD1 for D (6 bases). Trimming shortened V by 8 bases and J by 2 bases, and 13 bases separated the two germline ends. This CDR3 is built from 14 residues. The germline V gene has CDR1 MNHEY and CDR2 SVGAGI. DNA for the CDR3: TGTGCCAGCCGACCCACAGGGCGCAATCAGCCCCAGCATTTT. Encoded protein: CASRPTGRNQPQHF.

The chain has TRBV4-1 and TRBJ2-3, with D uncertain. From germline, CDR1 is MGHRA and CDR2 YSYEKL. CDR3 length equals 17 residues. V lost 0 bases to trimming and J lost 2 bases, with 15 bases between them. The CDR3 loop reads CASSQDDLTLITDTQYF. Here the CDR3 DNA reads TGCGCCAGCAGCCAAGACGACTTAACGCTAATCACAGATACGCAGTATTTT.

This chain links TRBV19 with TRBJ1-1; 8 bases line up with TRBD1. This CDR3 is 13 amino acids long. Per germline, CDR1 LNHDA and CDR2 SQIVND (reference sequence). Losses at the gene ends were 6 bases for V and 0 bases for J; bases not matched to a gene: 0. Here the CDR3 DNA reads TGTGCCAGTAGGGACAGGGTGAACACTGAAGCTTTCTTT. Protein product: CASRDRVNTEAFF.

V and J are TRBV5-1 and TRBJ2-1; possibly TRBD1 for D (6 bases). The CDR3 runs to 15 residues. CDR1 and CDR2 (germline): SGHRS, YFSETQ. The V gene lost 0 bases and the J gene lost 2 bases, with 9 bases spanning the gap. The CDR3 sequence is CASSLGQGPYNEQFF. The CDR3 nucleotides are TGCGCCAGCAGCTTGGGGCAGGGGCCCTACAATGAGCAGTTCTTC.

J is TRBJ2-7 and V is TRBV18, with 11 bases lining up with TRBD1. There are 15 residues in the CDR3. The germline CDR1 and CDR2 sequences are KGHSH and LQKENI. V lost 3 bases, J lost 3 bases, and 4 bases stayed unmatched. CDR3 in amino acids: CASSPGGTGGYEQYF. CDR3 nucleotides: TGTGCCAGCTCACCGGGGGGGACAGGGGGCTACGAGCAGTACTTC.

This clone has only one observation. The rearrangement links TRBV27 to TRBJ2-1; the match to TRBD2 covers 14 bases. This CDR3 has 15 amino acids. The V and J ends lost 6 bases and 7 bases, in that order; junction bases with no gene match: 5. Germline assignment: CDR1 MNHEY and CDR2 SMNVEV (reference sequence). The CDR3 region is CASRRLAGGENEQFF. The DNA for the CDR3 is TGTGCCAGCAGAAGACTAGCGGGAGGGGAAAATGAGCAGTTCTTC.

This chain uses TRBV5-6 with TRBJ1-2, with 7 bases lining up with TRBD1. Germline loops: CDR1 SGHDT, CDR2 YYEEEE. The CDR3 has 13 amino acids. V shed 0 bases, J shed 12 bases, and the junction held 8 bases outside the gene matches. CDR3 sequence: CASSLGGGSDHTF. The DNA of the CDR3 is TGTGCCAGCAGCTTGGGAGGGGGCAGTGACCACACCTTC.